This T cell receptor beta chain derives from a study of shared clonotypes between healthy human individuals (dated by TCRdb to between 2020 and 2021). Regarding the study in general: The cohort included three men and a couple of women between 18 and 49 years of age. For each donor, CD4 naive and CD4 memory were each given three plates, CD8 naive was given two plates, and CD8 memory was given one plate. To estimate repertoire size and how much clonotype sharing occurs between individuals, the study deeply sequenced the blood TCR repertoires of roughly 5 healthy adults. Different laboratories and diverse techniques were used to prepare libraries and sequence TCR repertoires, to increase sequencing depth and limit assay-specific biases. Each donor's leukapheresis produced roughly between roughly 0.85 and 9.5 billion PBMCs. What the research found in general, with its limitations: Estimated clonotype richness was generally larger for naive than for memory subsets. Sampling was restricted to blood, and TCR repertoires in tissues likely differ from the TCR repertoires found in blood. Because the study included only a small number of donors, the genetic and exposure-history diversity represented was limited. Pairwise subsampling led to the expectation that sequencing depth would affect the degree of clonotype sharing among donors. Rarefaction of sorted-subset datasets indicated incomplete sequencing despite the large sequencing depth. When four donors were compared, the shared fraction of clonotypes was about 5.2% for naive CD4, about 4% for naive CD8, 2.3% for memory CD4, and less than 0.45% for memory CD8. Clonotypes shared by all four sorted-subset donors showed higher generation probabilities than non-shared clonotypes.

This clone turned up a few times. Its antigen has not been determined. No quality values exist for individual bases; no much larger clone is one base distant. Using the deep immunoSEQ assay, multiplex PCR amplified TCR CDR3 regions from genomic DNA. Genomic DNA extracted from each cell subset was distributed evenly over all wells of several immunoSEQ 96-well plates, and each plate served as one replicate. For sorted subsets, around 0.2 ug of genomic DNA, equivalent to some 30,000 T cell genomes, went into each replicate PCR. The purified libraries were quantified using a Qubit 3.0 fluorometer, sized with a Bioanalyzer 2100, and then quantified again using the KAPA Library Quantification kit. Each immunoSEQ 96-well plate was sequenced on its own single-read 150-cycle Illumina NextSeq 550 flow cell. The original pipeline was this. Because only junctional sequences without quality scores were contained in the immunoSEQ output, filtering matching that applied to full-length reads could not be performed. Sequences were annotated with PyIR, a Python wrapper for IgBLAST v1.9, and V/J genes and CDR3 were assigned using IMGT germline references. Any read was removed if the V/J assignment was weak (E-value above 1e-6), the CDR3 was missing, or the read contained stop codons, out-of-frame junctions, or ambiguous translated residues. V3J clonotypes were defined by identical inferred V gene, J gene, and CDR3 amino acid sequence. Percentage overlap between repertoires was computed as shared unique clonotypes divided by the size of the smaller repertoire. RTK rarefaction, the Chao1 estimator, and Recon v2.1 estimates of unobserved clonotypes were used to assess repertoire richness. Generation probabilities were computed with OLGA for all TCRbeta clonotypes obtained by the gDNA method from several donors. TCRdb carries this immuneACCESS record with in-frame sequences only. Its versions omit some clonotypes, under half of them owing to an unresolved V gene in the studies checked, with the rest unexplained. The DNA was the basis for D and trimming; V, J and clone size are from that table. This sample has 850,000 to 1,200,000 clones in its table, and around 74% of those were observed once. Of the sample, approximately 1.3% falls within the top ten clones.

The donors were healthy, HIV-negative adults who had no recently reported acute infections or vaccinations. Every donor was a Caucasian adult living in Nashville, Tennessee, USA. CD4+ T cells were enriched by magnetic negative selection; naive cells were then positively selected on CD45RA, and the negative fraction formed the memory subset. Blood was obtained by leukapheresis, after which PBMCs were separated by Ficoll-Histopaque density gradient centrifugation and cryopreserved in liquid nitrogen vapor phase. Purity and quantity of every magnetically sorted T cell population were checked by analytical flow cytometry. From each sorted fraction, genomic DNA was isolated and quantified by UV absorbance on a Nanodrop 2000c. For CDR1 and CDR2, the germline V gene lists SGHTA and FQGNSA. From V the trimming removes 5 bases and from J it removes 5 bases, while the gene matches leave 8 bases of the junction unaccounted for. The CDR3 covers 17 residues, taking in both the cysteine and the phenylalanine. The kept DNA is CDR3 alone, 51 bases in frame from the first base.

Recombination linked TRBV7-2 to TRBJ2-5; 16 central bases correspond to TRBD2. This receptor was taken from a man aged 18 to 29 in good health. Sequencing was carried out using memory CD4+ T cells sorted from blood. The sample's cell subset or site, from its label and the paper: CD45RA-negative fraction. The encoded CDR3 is CASSPIGTSGRAETQYF. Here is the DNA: TGTGCCAGCAGCCCAATCGGGACTAGCGGGAGGGCCGAGACCCAGTACTTC.